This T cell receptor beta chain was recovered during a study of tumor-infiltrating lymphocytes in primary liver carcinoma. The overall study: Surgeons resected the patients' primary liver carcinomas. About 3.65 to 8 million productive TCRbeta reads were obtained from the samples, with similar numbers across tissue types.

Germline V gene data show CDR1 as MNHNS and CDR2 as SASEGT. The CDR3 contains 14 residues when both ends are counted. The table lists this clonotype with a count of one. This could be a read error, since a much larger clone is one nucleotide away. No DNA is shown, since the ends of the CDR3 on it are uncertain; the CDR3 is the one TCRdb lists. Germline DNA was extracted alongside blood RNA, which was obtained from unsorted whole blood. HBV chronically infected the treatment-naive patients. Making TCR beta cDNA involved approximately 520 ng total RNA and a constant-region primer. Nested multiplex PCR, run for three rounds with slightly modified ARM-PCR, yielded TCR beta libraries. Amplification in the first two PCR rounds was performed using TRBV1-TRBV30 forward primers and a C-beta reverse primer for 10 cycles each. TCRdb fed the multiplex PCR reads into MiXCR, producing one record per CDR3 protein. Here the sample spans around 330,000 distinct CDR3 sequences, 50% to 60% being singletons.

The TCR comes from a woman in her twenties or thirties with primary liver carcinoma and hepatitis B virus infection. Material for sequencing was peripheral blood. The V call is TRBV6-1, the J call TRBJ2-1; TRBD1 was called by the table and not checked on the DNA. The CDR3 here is CASSVGGGSVEQLF.